A single sample is the source of the 21 T cell receptor beta chains below, sequenced in a study of cytomegalovirus exposure and HLA in healthy donors. TCRdb keeps only in-frame clones here, not all; method: immunoSEQ multiplex PCR. This sample has 180,000 or so clones, with 86% found just once. The specimen sequenced was PBMCs. The receptor source for this set is a man aged 25 to 40 in good health and CMV-seropositive.

The rearrangement links TRBV5-1 to TRBJ2-5; 7 nucleotides agree with TRBD1. Trimming took 1 base from V and 1 from J; bases not matched to a gene: 13. The CDR3 loop spans 18 amino acids. Germline CDR1 and CDR2: SGHRS and YFSETQ. DNA of the CDR3: TGCGCCAGCAGCTTGAGGACCAAGACAGGGAATTTCCAAGAGACCCAGTACTTC. It is translated as CASSLRTKTGNFQETQYF.

The chain is built from TRBV6-5 and TRBJ2-7; TRBD1 is a possible D gene (5 bases). The V end lost 8 bases, the J end lost 0 bases, and 14 bases lay between the germline ends. The V gene's germline CDR1 is MNHEY and CDR2 SVGAGI. The CDR3 consists of 14 residues. CDR3 residues: CASRRQQLSYEQYF. DNA of the CDR3: TGTGCCAGCCGCCGACAGCAACTCTCCTACGAGCAGTACTTC.

The CDR3 nucleotides read TGCGCCAGCAGCAGTGGGACAGGGGGCGCGCTATCAACTGAAGCTTTCTTT. Translating gives CASSSGTGGALSTEAFF. The V call is TRBV5-1, the J call TRBJ1-1, with 12 bases identical to TRBD1. Germline CDR1 SGHRS, CDR2 YFSETQ. Trimming at V came to 4 bases and at J to 5 bases, leaving 12 bases not matched to a gene. This CDR3 has 17 residues.

The DNA of the CDR3 is TGTGCCAGCAGCGCCCTCCTCCGGCCCGGGTCACCCCTCCACTTT. This gives the protein CASSALLRPGSPLHF. J is TRBJ1-6 and V is TRBV9; D unresolved. The CDR3 loop spans 15 amino acids. Trimming stripped 3 bases from V and 10 bases from J, with 17 bases between. CDR1 is SGDLS, CDR2 YYNGEE, per germline. Supplemented by reference TRBV9 and TRBJ1-6, the full variable domain reads DSGVTQTPKHLITATGQRVTLRCSPRSGDLSVYWYQQSLDQGLQFLIQYYNGEERAKGNILERFSAQQFPDLHSELNLSSLELGDSALYFCASSALLRPGSPLHFGNGTRLTVT.

J is TRBJ2-3 and V is TRBV21-1; the table names TRBD1, a call not compared with the DNA. TRBV21-1 is designated a pseudogene. CDR3 size: 15 residues. The CDR3 loop reads CASSKEFPRGDTQYF. The DNA of the CDR3 is TGTGCCAGCAGCAAAGAGTTTCCAAGGGGGGATACGCAGTATTTT.

The rearrangement links TRBV6-5 to TRBJ2-1; D is possibly TRBD2 (6 bases). The germline gives CDR1 MNHEY, CDR2 SVGAGI. Trimming left V 6 bases short and J 2 bases short, with 8 bases between. CDR3 length: 13 residues. The CDR3 is CASSRLAYNEQFF. CDR3 DNA sequence: TGTGCCAGCAGCCGACTAGCCTACAATGAGCAGTTCTTC.

Details on this clone: The same CDR3 is also encoded by other DNA sequences in this sample. This chain uses TRBV10-3 with TRBJ2-2; 8 bases map to TRBD1. The germline V gene encodes CDR1 ENHRY and CDR2 SYGVKD. V gave up 2 bases and J gave up 1 base; unmatched junction bases: 0. The CDR3 covers 15 residues. CDR3 sequence reads: CAISEGTGNTGELFF. The CDR3 DNA is TGTGCCATCAGTGAGGGGACAGGGAACACCGGGGAGCTGTTTTTT.

The V and J genes are TRBV30 and TRBJ1-2; no definite D call. Trimming took 2 bases from V and 4 from J, leaving 5 bases between them. Germline V gives CDR1 GTSNPN, CDR2 SVGIG (reference sequence). There are 11 residues in the CDR3. The CDR3 region is CAWSPGYGYTF. The CDR3 DNA reads as TGTGCCTGGAGTCCCGGCTATGGCTACACCTTC.

The chain has TRBV6-1 and TRBJ2-7; no clear D. The germline V gene has CDR1 MNHNS and CDR2 SASEGT. The CDR3 extends over 15 amino acids. V was shortened by 0 bases and J by 4 bases, with 13 bases between the two germline ends. The CDR3 loop is CASSEALSVGYEQYF. The CDR3, as DNA: TGTGCCAGCAGTGAAGCGCTCTCCGTAGGTTACGAGCAGTACTTC.

The chain uses TRBV25-1 and TRBJ2-3; the D is unclear. The CDR3 extends over 15 amino acids. V was pared by 0 bases and J by 0 bases, with 7 bases between. The germline V gene encodes CDR1 MGHDK and CDR2 SYGVNS. CDR3 nucleotides: TGTGCCAGCAGTGAATACCGGGTGAGCACAGATACGCAGTATTTT. It specifies CASSEYRVSTDTQYF.

The V and J genes are TRBV2 and TRBJ2-5; possibly TRBD2 for D (5 bases). Trimming stripped 7 bases from V and 1 base from J, with 16 bases between. Germline CDR1 is SNHLY and CDR2 is FYNNEI. The length of the CDR3 is 15 residues. The CDR3 coding sequence is TGTGCCAGCATAAGGGAACGGGGTCTCCAAGAGACCCAGTACTTC. Amino acids: CASIRERGLQETQYF.

This rearrangement joins TRBV29-1 to TRBJ2-1, with 7 bases identical to TRBD2. The CDR3 loop spans 14 amino acids. The germline CDR1 and CDR2 sequences are SQVTM and ANQGSEA. Trimming cost V 6 bases and J 4 bases; bases outside gene matches: 9. CDR3 sequence: CSVIGLEPYNEQFF. In nucleotides, the CDR3 is TGCAGCGTAATCGGACTAGAGCCATACAATGAGCAGTTCTTC.

V usage is TRBV11-2 and J usage is TRBJ2-5, with no clear D. V was cut by 2 bases and J by 5 bases, with 15 bases left in between. This CDR3 spans 15 amino acids. Looked up from germline, CDR1 is SGHAT and CDR2 is FQNNGV. Here the CDR3 DNA reads TGTGCCAGCAGCTTACCAGGCGTGACACCGGAGACCCAGTACTTC. Its protein product is CASSLPGVTPETQYF.

This clone was seen a single time. The CDR3 sequence is CASREQASNTGELFF. The DNA of the CDR3 is TGTGCCAGTAGGGAGCAGGCGTCGAACACCGGGGAGCTGTTTTTT. The chain uses TRBV19 and TRBJ2-2; no clear D gene. The CDR3 runs to 15 residues. Trimming took 6 bases from V and 0 from J, leaving 11 bases between them. CDR1 and CDR2 (germline): LNHDA, SQIVND (reference sequence).

The V call is TRBV27, the J call TRBJ2-5, with TRBD2 as a possible D gene (6 bases). V was trimmed by 3 bases and J by 1 base, leaving 12 bases between them. The CDR3 runs to 15 residues. The germline V gene has CDR1 MNHEY and CDR2 SMNVEV (reference sequence). The CDR3 DNA reads as TGTGCCAGCAGTTTGTACGGGACTCCCCAAGAGACCCAGTACTTC. Its protein is CASSLYGTPQETQYF.

There are many counts of this clone. The chain carries TRBV5-6 and TRBJ2-7; 8 bases match TRBD2. V lost 0 bases to trimming and J lost 6 bases; unmatched junction nucleotides: 5. The CDR3 loop spans 14 amino acids. In germline, CDR1 is SGHDT, CDR2 YYEEEE. The CDR3 sequence is CASSLGSGSSEQYF. The CDR3 DNA is TGTGCCAGCAGCTTGGGAAGCGGGAGTTCCGAGCAGTACTTC.

The rearrangement uses TRBV6-5 and TRBJ1-3, with D possibly TRBD1 on 5 matching bases. CDR3 size: 12 residues. In germline, CDR1 is MNHEY, CDR2 SVGAGI. V lost 6 bases to trimming and J lost 9 bases, with 12 bases between them. CDR3 region: CASSQFGGTIYF. CDR3 nucleotide sequence: TGTGCCAGCAGCCAATTTGGGGGCACCATATATTTT.

This chain uses TRBV5-1 with TRBJ2-5, with D unresolved. Trimming took 1 base from V and 5 from J, leaving 12 bases between them. Germline CDR1 is SGHRS and CDR2 is YFSETQ. This CDR3 comprises 14 residues. The CDR3 region is CASSLTVAGETQYF. The CDR3 DNA is TGCGCCAGCAGCTTGACGGTAGCCGGGGAGACCCAGTACTTC.

This chain connects TRBV28 to TRBJ2-7; 9 bases are shared with TRBD1. Trimming cost V 5 bases and J 3 bases; bases outside gene matches: 14. From germline, CDR1 is MDHEN and CDR2 SYDVKM. The CDR3 extends over 17 amino acids. CDR3 region: CASSTSPFGTGRYEQYF. CDR3 sequence (DNA): TGTGCCAGCAGTACGAGCCCTTTTGGGACAGGGCGCTACGAGCAGTACTTC.

The rearrangement links TRBV6-5 to TRBJ1-4; D may be TRBD1 (6 bases). This CDR3 has 14 residues. Germline CDR1 MNHEY, CDR2 SVGAGI. V lost 5 bases, J lost 1 base, and 8 bases lay in between. For the CDR3, the DNA is TGTGCCAGCAGTAAAGGGGGAACTAATGAAAAACTGTTTTTT. Encoded protein: CASSKGGTNEKLFF.

The chain is built from TRBV5-6 and TRBJ2-7; a possible D gene is TRBD1 (5 bases). The CDR3 sequence is 14 residues long. CDR1 and CDR2 (germline): SGHDT, YYEEEE. Trimming stripped 1 base from V and 0 bases from J, with 8 bases between. DNA for the CDR3: TGTGCCAGCAGCTTGCCGGACAACTCCTACGAGCAGTACTTC. This translates into CASSLPDNSYEQYF.